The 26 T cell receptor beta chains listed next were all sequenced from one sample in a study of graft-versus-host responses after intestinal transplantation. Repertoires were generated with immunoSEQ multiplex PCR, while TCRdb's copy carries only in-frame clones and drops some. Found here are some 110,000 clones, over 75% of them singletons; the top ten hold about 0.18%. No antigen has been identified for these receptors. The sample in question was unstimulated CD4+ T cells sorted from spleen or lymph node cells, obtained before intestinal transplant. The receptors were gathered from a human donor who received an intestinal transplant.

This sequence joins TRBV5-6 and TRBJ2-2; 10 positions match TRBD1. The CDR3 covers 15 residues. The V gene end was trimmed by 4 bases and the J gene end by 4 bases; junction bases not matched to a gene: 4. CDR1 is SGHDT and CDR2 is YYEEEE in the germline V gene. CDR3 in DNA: TGTGCCAGCAGCCGCGACAGGGGGCTCACCGGGGAGCTGTTTTTT. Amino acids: CASSRDRGLTGELFF.

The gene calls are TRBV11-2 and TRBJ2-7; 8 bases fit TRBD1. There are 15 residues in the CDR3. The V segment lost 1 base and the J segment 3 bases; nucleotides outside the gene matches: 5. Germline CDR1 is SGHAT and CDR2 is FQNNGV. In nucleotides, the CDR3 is TGTGCCAGCAGCTTAGCTAGGGACAGGAGCTACGAGCAGTACTTC. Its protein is CASSLARDRSYEQYF.

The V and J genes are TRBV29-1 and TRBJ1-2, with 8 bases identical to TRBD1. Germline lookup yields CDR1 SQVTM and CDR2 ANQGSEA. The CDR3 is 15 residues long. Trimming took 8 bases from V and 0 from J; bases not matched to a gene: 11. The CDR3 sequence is CSTSGQVLANYGYTF. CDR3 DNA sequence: TGCAGCACATCGGGACAGGTTTTAGCTAACTATGGCTACACCTTC. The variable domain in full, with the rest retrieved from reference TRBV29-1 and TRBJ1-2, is SAVISQKPSRDICQRGTSLTIQCQVDSQVTMMFWYRQQPGQSLTLIATANQGSEATYESGFVIDKFPISRPNLTFSTLTVSNMSPEDSSIYLCSTSGQVLANYGYTFGSGTRLTVV.

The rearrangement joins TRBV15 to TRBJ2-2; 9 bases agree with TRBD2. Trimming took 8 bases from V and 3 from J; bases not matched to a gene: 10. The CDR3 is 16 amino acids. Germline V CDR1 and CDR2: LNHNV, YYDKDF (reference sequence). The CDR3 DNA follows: TGTGCCACCGCATGGGGACTAGCTATGGACACCGGGGAGCTGTTTTTT. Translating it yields CATAWGLAMDTGELFF.

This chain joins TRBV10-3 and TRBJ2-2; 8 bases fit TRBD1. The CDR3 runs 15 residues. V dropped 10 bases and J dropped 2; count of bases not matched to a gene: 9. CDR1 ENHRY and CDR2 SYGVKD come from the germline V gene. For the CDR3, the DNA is TGTGCCACAGGATTGCAGGGGGCTAACACCGGGGAGCTGTTTTTT. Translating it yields CATGLQGANTGELFF.

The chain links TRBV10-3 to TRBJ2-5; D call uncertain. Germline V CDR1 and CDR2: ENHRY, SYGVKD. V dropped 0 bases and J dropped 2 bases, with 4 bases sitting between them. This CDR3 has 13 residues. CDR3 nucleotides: TGTGCCATCAGTGAGTCAACTCAAGAGACCCAGTACTTC. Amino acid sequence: CAISESTQETQYF.

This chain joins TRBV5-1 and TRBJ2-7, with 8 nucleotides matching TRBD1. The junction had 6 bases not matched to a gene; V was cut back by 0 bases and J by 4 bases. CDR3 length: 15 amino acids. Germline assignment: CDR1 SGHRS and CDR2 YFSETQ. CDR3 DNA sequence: TGCGCCAGCAGCTTGGATGGACAGGGCAGGTACGAGCAGTACTTC. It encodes CASSLDGQGRYEQYF.

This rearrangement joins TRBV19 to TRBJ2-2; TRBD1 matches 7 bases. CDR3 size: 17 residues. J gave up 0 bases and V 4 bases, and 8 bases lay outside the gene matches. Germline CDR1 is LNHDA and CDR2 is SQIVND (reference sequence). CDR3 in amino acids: CASSRAGGVANTGELFF. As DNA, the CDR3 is TGTGCCAGTAGTAGGGCAGGGGGTGTCGCGAACACCGGGGAGCTGTTTTTT.

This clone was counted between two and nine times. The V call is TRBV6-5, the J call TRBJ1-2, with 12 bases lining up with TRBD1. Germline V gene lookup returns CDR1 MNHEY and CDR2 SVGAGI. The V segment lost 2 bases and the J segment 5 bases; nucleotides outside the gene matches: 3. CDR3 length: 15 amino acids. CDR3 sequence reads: CASSYGTGGSYGYTF. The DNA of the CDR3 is TGTGCCAGCAGTTACGGGACAGGGGGCTCTTATGGCTACACCTTC.

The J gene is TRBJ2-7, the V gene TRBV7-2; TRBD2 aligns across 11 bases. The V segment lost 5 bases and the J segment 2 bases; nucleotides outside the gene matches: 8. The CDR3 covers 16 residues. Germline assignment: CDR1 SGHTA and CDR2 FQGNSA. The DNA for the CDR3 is TGTGCCAGCAGCCTAGGACTAGCGGGTCCTCCCTACGAGCAGTACTTC. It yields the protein CASSLGLAGPPYEQYF. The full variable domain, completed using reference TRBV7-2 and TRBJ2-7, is GAGVSQSPSNKVTEKGKDVELRCDPISGHTALYWYRQSLGQGLEFLIYFQGNSAPDKSGLPSDRFSAERTGGSVSTLTIQRTQQEDSAVYLCASSLGLAGPPYEQYFGPGTRLTVT.

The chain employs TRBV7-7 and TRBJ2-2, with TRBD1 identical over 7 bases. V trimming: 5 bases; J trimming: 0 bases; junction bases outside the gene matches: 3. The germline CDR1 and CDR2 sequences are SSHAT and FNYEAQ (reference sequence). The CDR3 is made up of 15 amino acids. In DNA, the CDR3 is TGTGCCAGCAGCCCGGGACAGACGAACACCGGGGAGCTGTTTTTT. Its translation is CASSPGQTNTGELFF.

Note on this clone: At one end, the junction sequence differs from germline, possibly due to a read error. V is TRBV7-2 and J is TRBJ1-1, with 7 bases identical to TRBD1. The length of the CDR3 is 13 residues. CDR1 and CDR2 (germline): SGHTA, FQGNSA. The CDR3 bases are TGTGCCAGCAGCCAAGTATCACAGGGGCATCCGAAATTT. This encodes CASSQVSQGHPKF.

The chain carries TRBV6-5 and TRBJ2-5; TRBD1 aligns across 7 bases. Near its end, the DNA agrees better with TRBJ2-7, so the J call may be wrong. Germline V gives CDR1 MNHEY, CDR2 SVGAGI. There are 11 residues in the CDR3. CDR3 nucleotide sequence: TGTGCCAGCAGGAGGGGGCGCGAGCAGTACTTC. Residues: CASRRGREQYF.

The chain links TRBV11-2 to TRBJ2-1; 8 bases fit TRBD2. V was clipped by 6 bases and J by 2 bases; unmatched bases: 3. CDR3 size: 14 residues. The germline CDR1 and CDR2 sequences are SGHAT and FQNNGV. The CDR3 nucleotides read TGTGCCAGCAGACGCGGGGGGACCTACAATGAGCAGTTCTTC. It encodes CASRRGGTYNEQFF. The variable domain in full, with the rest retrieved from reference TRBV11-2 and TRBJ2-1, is EAGVAQSPRYKIIEKRQSVAFWCNPISGHATLYWYQQILGQGPKLLIQFQNNGVVDDSQLPKDRFSAERLKGVDSTLKIQPAKLEDSAVYLCASRRGGTYNEQFFGPGTRLTVL.

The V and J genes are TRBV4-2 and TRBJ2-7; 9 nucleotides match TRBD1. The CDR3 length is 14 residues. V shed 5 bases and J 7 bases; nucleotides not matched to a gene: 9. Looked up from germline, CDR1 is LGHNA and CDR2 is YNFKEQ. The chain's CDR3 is CASSSGTGPLEQYF. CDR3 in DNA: TGTGCCAGCAGCAGCGGGACAGGGCCCCTGGAGCAGTACTTC.

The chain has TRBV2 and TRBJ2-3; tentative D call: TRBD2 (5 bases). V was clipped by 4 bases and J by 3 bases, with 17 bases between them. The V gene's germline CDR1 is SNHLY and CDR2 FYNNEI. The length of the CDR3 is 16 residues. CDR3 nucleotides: TGTGCCAGCAGTGTTGAGCGTCGGAGGTTAACAGATACGCAGTATTTT. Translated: CASSVERRRLTDTQYF.

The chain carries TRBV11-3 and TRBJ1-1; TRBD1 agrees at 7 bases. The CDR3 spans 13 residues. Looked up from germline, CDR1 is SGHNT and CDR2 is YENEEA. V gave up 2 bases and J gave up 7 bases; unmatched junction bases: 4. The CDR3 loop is CASSLSRQGEAFF. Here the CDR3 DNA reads TGTGCCAGCAGCTTATCCCGACAGGGTGAAGCTTTCTTT.

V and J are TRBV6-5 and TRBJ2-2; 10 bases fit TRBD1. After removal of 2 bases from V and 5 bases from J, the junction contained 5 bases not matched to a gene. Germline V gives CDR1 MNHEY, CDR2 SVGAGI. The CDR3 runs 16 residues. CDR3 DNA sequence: TGTGCCAGCAGTTACCGACGGACAGGGGGGACCGGGGAGCTGTTTTTT. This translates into CASSYRRTGGTGELFF.

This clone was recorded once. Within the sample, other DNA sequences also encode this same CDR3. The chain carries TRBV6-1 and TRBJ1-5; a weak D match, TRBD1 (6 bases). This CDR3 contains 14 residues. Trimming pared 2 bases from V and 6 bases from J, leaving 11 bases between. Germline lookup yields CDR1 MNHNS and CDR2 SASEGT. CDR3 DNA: TGTGCCAGCAGTGAATACAGGGCGGGTCAGCCCCAGCATTTT. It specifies CASSEYRAGQPQHF.

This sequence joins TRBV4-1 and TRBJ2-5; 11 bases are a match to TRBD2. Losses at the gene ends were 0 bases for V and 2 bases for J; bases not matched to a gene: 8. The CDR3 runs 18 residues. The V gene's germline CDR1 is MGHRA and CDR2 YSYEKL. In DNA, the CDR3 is TGCGCCAGCAGCCAAGATTTGCTAGCGGGGGGAGGGCAAGAGACCCAGTACTTC. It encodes CASSQDLLAGGGQETQYF.

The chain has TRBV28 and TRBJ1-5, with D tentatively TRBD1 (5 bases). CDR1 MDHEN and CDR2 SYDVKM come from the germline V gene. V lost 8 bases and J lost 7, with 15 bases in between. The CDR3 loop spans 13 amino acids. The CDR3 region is CASLVQGGQPQHF. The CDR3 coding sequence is TGTGCCAGCCTTGTGCAGGGAGGCCAGCCCCAGCATTTT.

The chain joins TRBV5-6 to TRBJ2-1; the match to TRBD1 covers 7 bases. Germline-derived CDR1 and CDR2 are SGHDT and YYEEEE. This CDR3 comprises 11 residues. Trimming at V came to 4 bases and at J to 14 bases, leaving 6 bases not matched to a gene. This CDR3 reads CASSVTGQKFF. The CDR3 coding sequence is TGTGCCAGCAGCGTGACAGGGCAGAAGTTCTTC.

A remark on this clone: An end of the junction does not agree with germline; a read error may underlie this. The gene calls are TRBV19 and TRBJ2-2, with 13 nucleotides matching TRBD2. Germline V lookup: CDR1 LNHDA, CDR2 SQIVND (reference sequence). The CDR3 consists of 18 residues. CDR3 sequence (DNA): TGTGCCAGTAACCCCCAACTAGCGGGAGGGCCGAAAACCGGGGAGCTGTTTTTT. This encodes CASNPQLAGGPKTGELFF.

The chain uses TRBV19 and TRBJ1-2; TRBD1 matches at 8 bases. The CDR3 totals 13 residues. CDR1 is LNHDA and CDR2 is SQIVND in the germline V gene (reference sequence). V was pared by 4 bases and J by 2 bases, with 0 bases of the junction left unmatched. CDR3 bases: TGTGCCAGTAGTAGACAGGGGAACTATGGCTACACCTTC. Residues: CASSRQGNYGYTF.

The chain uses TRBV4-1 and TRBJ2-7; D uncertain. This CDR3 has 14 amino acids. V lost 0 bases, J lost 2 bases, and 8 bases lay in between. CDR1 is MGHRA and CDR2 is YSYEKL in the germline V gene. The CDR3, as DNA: TGCGCCAGCAGCCAAGATGGCCCGACCTACGAGCAGTACTTC. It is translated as CASSQDGPTYEQYF.

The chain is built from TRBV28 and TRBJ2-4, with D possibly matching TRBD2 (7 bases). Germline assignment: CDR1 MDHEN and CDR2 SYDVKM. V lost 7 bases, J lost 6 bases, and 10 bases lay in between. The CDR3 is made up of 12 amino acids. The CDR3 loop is CASKGGGNIQYF. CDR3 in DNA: TGTGCCAGCAAGGGGGGGGGAAACATTCAGTACTTC.